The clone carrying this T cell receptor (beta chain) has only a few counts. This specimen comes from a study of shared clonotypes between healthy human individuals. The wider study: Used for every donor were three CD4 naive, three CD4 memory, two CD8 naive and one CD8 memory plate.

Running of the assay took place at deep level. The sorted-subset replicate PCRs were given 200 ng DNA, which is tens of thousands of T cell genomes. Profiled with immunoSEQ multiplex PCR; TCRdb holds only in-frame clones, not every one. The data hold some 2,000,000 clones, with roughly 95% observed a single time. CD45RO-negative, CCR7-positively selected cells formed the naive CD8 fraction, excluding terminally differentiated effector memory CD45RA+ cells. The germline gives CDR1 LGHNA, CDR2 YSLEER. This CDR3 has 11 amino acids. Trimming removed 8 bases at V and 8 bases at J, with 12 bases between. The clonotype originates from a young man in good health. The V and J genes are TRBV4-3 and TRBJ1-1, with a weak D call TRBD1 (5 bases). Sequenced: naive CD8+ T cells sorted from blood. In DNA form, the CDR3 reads TGCGCCAGCGGACAAGGGATCGAAGCTTTCTTT. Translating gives CASGQGIEAFF.